The 13 T cell receptor beta chains in this list originate from one sample, sequenced in a study of cytomegalovirus exposure and HLA in healthy donors (TCRdb year 2017). Library preparation was by the immunoSEQ multiplex PCR assay. For the multiplex PCR, a mixture combining 60 forward primers for TCR Vbeta segments and 13 reverse primers for TCR Jbeta segments was used. TCRdb obtained this table from immuneACCESS and retained in-frame rearrangements with V and J assigned. These tables miss some clones; where compared with another copy, unresolved V genes account for less than half of the shortfall, and the remainder is unexplained. The table of this sample itemizes under 200,000 clones. The ten largest make up 2.1% of the sample. The material sequenced was PBMCs. All receptors derive from a man younger than 45 in good health and CMV-seronegative.

The rearrangement links TRBV18 to TRBJ1-3; 7 bases fit TRBD1. The J segment lost 7 bases and the V segment lost 3 bases, leaving 12 bases of the junction unmatched. The germline V gene encodes CDR1 KGHSH and CDR2 LQKENI. CDR3 length: 16 residues. CDR3 DNA: TGTGCCAGCTCACCTTCGGCTGACAGGGCGGTGAACACCATATATTTT. Its translation: CASSPSADRAVNTIYF. The variable domain in full, with the rest retrieved from reference TRBV18 and TRBJ1-3, is NAGVMQNPRHLVRRRGQEARLRCSPMKGHSHVYWYRQLPEEGLKFMVYLQKENIIDESGMPKERFSAEFPKEGPSILRIQQVVRGDSAAYFCASSPSADRAVNTIYFGEGSWLTVV.

The chain employs TRBV18 and TRBJ2-6; D is perhaps TRBD1 (6 bases). Germline V gene sequence: CDR1 KGHSH, CDR2 LQKENI. This CDR3 is 15 amino acids long. V was shortened by 5 bases and J by 1 base, with 9 bases between the two germline ends. CDR3 loop: CASSGTGSGANVLTF. CDR3 coding DNA: TGTGCCAGCTCAGGCACAGGGTCTGGGGCCAACGTCCTGACTTTC. Full variable domain (rest looked up from reference TRBV18 and TRBJ2-6): NAGVMQNPRHLVRRRGQEARLRCSPMKGHSHVYWYRQLPEEGLKFMVYLQKENIIDESGMPKERFSAEFPKEGPSILRIQQVVRGDSAAYFCASSGTGSGANVLTFGAGSRLTVL.

The rearrangement uses TRBV7-9 and TRBJ2-7; D uncertain. Germline assignment: CDR1 SEHNR and CDR2 FQNEAQ (reference sequence). The CDR3 has 13 amino acids. Deletions cut 1 base from V and 6 bases from J, with 10 bases between. The CDR3: CASSLVAEAEQYF. CDR3 bases: TGTGCCAGCAGCTTAGTTGCTGAGGCCGAGCAGTACTTC.

The V call is TRBV2, the J call TRBJ1-1, with D unclear. The CDR3 extends over 15 amino acids. Trimming removed 6 bases from V and 2 bases from J, with 16 bases in between. Germline V gene data show CDR1 as SNHLY and CDR2 as FYNNEI. The chain's CDR3 is CASSPVAGRNTEAFF. The CDR3 DNA reads as TGTGCCAGCAGCCCGGTGGCAGGCAGAAACACTGAAGCTTTCTTT.

The chain employs TRBV7-9 and TRBJ1-2; 10 nucleotides agree with TRBD1. The CDR3 has 14 residues. Germline V gene lookup returns CDR1 SEHNR and CDR2 FQNEAQ (reference sequence). V gave up 4 bases and J gave up 6 bases; unmatched junction bases: 5. CDR3 in DNA: TGTGCCAGCAGCTCCTCCGGACAGGGGGATGGCTACACCTTC. Translated: CASSSSGQGDGYTF. The full variable domain, in which reference TRBV7-9 and TRBJ1-2 provide the parts outside the CDR3, is DTGVSQNPRHKITKRGQNVTFRCDPISEHNRLYWYRQTLGQGPEFLTYFQNEAQLEKSRLLSDRFSAERPKGSFSTLEIQRTEQGDSAMYLCASSSSGQGDGYTFGSGTRLTVV.

Regarding this clone: Germline is not matched at one junction end, which may reflect a read error. For the CDR3, the DNA is TGTGCCAGCAGAGAAGGGGGCCTAGCGGGAGGAACTTCCTACAATGAGCAGTTCTTC. It translates to CASREGGLAGGTSYNEQFF. The J gene is TRBJ2-1, the V gene TRBV6-1; 11 bases are a match to TRBD2. Germline V CDR1 and CDR2: MNHNS, SASEGT. The CDR3 extends over 19 amino acids.

This sequence joins TRBV7-8 and TRBJ2-5; TRBD1 aligns across 10 bases. The J call could be wrong; TRBJ2-7 is a better fit for the DNA end. The germline gives CDR1 SGHVS, CDR2 FQNEAQ. This CDR3 is 15 amino acids long. CDR3 bases: TGTGCCAGCAGCCCTCGGGACAGGGGAACCTACGAGCAGTACTTC. Translation: CASSPRDRGTYEQYF.

This rearrangement joins TRBV29-1 to TRBJ2-3; tentative D call: TRBD2 (5 bases). Looked up from germline, CDR1 is SQVTM and CDR2 is ANQGSEA. The CDR3 has 13 residues. V shed 7 bases and J shed 2 bases, with 13 bases lying between them. CDR3 DNA: TGCAGCGAAAGGGAGACCTACACAGATACGCAGTATTTT. This encodes CSERETYTDTQYF.

The V gene is TRBV15, the J gene TRBJ1-1; a possible D gene is TRBD1 (5 bases). With 0 bases removed from V and 6 bases from J, the gap between germline ends came to 11 bases. This CDR3 region has 14 residues. Germline V gives CDR1 LNHNV, CDR2 YYDKDF (reference sequence). The CDR3 protein is CATSRDAGKSEAFF. The CDR3, as DNA: TGTGCCACCAGCAGAGATGCAGGGAAATCTGAAGCTTTCTTT. Supplemented by reference TRBV15 and TRBJ1-1, the full variable domain reads DAMVIQNPRYQVTQFGKPVTLSCSQTLNHNVMYWYQQKSSQAPKLLFHYYDKDFNNEADTPDNFQSRRPNTSFCFLDIRSPGLGDTAMYLCATSRDAGKSEAFFGQGTRLTVV.

The V and J genes are TRBV28 and TRBJ2-3; the match to TRBD1 covers 9 bases. Trimming removed 6 bases from V and 1 base from J; junction bases left unmatched: 11. The germline CDR1 and CDR2 sequences are MDHEN and SYDVKM. The CDR3 totals 17 residues. The CDR3 bases are TGTGCCAGCAGATCCGCACAGGGGGCGGGGGGCACAGATACGCAGTATTTT. Encoded protein: CASRSAQGAGGTDTQYF. Supplemented by reference TRBV28 and TRBJ2-3, the full variable domain reads DVKVTQSSRYLVKRTGEKVFLECVQDMDHENMFWYRQDPGLGLRLIYFSYDVKMKEKGDIPEGYSVSREKKERFSLILESASTNQTSMYLCASRSAQGAGGTDTQYFGPGTRLTVL.

This chain connects TRBV5-4 to TRBJ2-1, with D possibly TRBD2 on 6 matching bases. The V end lost 0 bases, the J end lost 1 base, and 8 bases lay between the germline ends. The CDR3 spans 15 residues. Germline-derived CDR1 and CDR2 are SGHNT and YYREEE (reference sequence). The CDR3 loop is CASSLVSGSYNEQFF. CDR3 nucleotide sequence: TGTGCCAGCAGCTTGGTAAGCGGGTCCTACAATGAGCAGTTCTTC.

The rearrangement links TRBV7-9 to TRBJ2-5, with D unresolved. The germline V gene has CDR1 SEHNR and CDR2 FQNEAQ (reference sequence). The CDR3 has 11 amino acids. Trimming took 6 bases from V and 4 from J, leaving 6 bases between them. In DNA form, the CDR3 reads TGTGCCAGCAGTCCTCGAGAGACCCAGTACTTC. This encodes CASSPRETQYF.

The rearrangement uses TRBV6-6 and TRBJ1-1, with D perhaps TRBD1 (6 bases). CDR1 is MNHNY and CDR2 is SVGAGI in the germline V gene (reference sequence). The CDR3 extends over 14 amino acids. The V end lost 1 base, the J end lost 1 base, and 7 bases lay between the germline ends. The CDR3 region has the DNA TGTGCCAGCAGTTACTACAGGGAGAACACTGAAGCTTTCTTT. Protein sequence: CASSYYRENTEAFF.